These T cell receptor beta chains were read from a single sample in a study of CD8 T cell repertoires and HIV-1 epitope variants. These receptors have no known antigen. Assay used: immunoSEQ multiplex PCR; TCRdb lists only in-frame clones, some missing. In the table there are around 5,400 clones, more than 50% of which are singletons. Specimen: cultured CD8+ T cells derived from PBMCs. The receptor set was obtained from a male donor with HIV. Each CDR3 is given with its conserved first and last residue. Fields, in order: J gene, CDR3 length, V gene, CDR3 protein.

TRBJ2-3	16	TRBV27	CASRHTTTSGTDTQYF
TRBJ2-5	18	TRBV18	CASSPPQAGPLYQETQYF
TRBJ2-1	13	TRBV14	CASSPPSYNEQFF
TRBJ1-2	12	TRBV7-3	CASSLQGNGYTF
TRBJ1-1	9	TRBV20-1	CTRDTEAFF
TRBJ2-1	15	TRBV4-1	CASSRSQGSYNEQFF
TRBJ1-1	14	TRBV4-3	CASSQDSSGTEAFF
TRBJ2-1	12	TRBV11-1	CASSLVVFEQFF
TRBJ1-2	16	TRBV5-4	CASSQDPPDLDYGYTF
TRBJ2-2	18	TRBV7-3	CASSFGGLDGAHTGELFF
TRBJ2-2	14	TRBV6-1	CASFSGALSGELFF
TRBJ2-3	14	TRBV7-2	CASSSVLATDTQYF
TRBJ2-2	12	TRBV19	CASGWGPGELFF
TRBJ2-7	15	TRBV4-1	CASSQDLMILDEQYF
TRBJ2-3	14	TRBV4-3	CASSQGVRGDTQYF
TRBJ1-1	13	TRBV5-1	CASSYSQGTEAFF
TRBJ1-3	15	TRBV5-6	CASSLAPASGNTIYF
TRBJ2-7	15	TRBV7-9	CASSSPTSSSYEQYF
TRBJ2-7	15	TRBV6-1	CASSGTEGGLDEQYF
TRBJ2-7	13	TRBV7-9	CASSLEQGKEQYF
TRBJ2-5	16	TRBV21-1	CASSNPGNLFQETQYF
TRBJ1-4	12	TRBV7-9	CAIPLVGEKLFF
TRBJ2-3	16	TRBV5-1	CASGLGEGPGADTQYF
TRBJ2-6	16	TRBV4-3	CASSQDWQAGANVLTF
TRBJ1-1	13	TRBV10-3	CAISEGGTAEAFF
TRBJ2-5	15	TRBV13	CASSLGTGGKETQYF
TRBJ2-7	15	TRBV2	CASIGFESSGNEQYF
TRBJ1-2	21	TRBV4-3	CASSQESPLDQQTFHNYGYTF
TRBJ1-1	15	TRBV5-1	CASSPSMGGDPEAFF